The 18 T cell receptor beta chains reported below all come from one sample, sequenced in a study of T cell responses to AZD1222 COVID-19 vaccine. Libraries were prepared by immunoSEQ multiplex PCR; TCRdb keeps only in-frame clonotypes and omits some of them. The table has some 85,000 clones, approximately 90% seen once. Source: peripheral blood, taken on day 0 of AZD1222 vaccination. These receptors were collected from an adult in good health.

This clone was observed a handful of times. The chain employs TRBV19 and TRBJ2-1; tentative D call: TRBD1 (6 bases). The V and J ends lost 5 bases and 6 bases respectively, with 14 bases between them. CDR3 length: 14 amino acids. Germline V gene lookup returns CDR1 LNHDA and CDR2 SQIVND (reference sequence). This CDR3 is CASSPRQVSNEQFF. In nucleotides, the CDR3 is TGTGCCAGTAGTCCGAGACAGGTGAGCAATGAGCAGTTCTTC.

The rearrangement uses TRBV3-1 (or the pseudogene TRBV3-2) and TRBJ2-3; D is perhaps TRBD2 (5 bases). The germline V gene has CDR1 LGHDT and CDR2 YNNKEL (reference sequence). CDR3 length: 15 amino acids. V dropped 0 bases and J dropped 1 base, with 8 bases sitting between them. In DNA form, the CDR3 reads TGTGCCAGCAGCCAAGACAGGCGGGGCACAGATACGCAGTATTTT. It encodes CASSQDRRGTDTQYF.

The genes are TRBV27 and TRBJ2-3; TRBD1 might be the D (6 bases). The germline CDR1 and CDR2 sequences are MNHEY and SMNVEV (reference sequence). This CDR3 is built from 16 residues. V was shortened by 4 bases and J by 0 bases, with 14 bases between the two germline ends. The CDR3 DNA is TGTGCCAGCAGTTCCCCCGGGACAACAAGCACAGATACGCAGTATTTT. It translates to CASSSPGTTSTDTQYF.

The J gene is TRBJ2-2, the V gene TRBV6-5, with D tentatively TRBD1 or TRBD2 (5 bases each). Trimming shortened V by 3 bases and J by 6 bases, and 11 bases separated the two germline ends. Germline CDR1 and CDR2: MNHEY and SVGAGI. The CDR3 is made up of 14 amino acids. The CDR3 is CASSYEGLAGELFF. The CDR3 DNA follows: TGTGCCAGCAGTTATGAGGGGTTGGCCGGGGAGCTGTTTTTT.

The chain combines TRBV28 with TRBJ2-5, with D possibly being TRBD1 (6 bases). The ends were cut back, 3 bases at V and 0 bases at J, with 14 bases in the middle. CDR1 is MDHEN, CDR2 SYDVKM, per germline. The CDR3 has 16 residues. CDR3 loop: CASSLGLGQHQETQYF. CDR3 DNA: TGTGCCAGCAGTTTGGGCTTGGGACAACACCAAGAGACCCAGTACTTC.

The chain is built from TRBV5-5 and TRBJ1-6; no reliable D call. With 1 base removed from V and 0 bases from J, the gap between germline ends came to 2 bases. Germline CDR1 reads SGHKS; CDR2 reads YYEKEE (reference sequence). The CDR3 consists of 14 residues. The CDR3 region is CASSLSSYNSPLHF. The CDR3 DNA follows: TGTGCCAGCAGCTTGAGCTCCTATAATTCACCCCTCCACTTT.

CDR3 sequence reads: CASSLVRSNYGYTF. The CDR3 DNA reads as TGTGCCAGCAGCTTAGTGAGATCTAACTATGGCTACACCTTC. The gene calls are TRBV7-2 and TRBJ1-2; D ambiguous. CDR1 is SGHTA and CDR2 is FQGNSA in the germline V gene. V dropped 1 base and J dropped 0 bases, with 6 bases sitting between them. This CDR3 is 14 amino acids long.

CDR3 in DNA: TGTGCCACCTCACAGAGGGATTATTCACCCCTCCACTTT. Amino acid sequence: CATSQRDYSPLHF. The chain joins TRBV27 to TRBJ1-6; D not certain. This CDR3 spans 13 amino acids. Germline assignment: CDR1 MNHEY and CDR2 SMNVEV (reference sequence). Trimming took 10 bases from V and 8 from J, leaving 15 bases between them.

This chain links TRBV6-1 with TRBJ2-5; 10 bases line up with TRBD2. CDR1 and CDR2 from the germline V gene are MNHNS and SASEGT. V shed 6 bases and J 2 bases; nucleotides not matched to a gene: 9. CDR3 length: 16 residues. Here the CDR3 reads CASSEIAGGAQETQYF. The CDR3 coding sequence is TGTGCCAGCAGCGAAATAGCGGGAGGTGCTCAAGAGACCCAGTACTTC.

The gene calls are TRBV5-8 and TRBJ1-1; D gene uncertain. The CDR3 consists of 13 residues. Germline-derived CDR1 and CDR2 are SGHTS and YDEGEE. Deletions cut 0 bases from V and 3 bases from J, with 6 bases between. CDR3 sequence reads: CASSLEQHTEAFF. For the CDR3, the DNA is TGTGCCAGCAGCTTGGAACAGCACACTGAAGCTTTCTTT.

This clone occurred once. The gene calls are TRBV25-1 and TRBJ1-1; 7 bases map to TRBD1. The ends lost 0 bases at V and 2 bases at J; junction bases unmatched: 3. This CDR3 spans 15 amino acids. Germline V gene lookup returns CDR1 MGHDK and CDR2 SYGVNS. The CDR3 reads CASSEYKGANTEAFF. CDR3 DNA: TGTGCCAGCAGTGAATATAAGGGGGCAAACACTGAAGCTTTCTTT.

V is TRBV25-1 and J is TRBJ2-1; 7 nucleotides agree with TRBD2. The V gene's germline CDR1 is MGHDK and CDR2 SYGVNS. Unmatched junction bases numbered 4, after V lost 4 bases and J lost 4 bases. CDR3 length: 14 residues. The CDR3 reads CASSALAVYNEQFF. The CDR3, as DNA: TGTGCCAGCAGTGCGCTAGCGGTATACAATGAGCAGTTCTTC.

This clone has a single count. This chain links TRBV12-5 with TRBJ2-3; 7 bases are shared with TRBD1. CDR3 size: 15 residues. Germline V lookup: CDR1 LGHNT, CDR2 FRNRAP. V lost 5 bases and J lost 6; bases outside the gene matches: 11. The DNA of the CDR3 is TGTGCTAGTGGTAGGGGGCCCGAGTACGGGGATACGCAGTATTTT. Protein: CASGRGPEYGDTQYF.

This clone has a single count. CDR3 sequence reads: CASSHAIGVSGTEAFF. As DNA, the CDR3 is TGCGCCAGCAGCCACGCTATAGGGGTGTCTGGCACTGAAGCTTTCTTT. The rearrangement joins TRBV4-1 to TRBJ1-1; a possible D gene is TRBD1 (5 bases). The CDR3 is 16 amino acids. From germline, CDR1 is MGHRA and CDR2 YSYEKL. V was trimmed by 3 bases and J by 4 bases, leaving 18 bases between them.

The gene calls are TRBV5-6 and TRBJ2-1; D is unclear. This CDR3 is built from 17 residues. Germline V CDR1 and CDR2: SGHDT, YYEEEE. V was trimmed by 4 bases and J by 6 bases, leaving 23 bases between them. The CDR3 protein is CASSTPLVLPLTNEQFF. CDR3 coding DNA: TGTGCCAGCAGCACCCCCCTAGTCCTCCCCCTAACCAATGAGCAGTTCTTC.

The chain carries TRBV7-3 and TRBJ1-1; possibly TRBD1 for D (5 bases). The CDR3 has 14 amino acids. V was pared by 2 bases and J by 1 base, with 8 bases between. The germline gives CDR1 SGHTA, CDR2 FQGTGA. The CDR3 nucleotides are TGTGCCAGCAGCTTAGGGGGTCCGAACACTGAAGCTTTCTTT. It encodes CASSLGGPNTEAFF.

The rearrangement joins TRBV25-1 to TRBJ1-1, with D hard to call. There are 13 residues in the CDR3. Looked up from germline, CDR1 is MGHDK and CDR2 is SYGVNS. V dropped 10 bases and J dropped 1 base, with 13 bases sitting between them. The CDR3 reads CATSGRKNTEAFF. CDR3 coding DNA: TGTGCCACGAGCGGGCGCAAGAACACTGAAGCTTTCTTT.

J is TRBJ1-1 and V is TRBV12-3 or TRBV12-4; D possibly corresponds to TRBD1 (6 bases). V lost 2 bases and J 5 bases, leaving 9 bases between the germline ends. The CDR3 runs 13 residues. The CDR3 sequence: CASSLWDTTEAFF. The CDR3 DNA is TGTGCCAGCAGTTTATGGGACACTACTGAAGCTTTCTTT.